What follows are 29 T cell receptor beta chains derived from one specimen sequenced in a study of cytomegalovirus exposure and HLA in healthy donors. TCRdb keeps only in-frame clones here, not all; method: immunoSEQ multiplex PCR. The table records 110,000 or so clones, roughly 82% of them present only once. Sequencing used PBMCs. The receptors were sampled from a man between 18 and 29 years old in good health and CMV-seronegative.

The rearrangement links TRBV5-1 to TRBJ1-2, with TRBD1 as a possible D gene (6 bases). The CDR3 totals 12 residues. Deletions cut 7 bases from V and 2 bases from J, with 9 bases between. Germline CDR1 and CDR2: SGHRS and YFSETQ. The CDR3 protein is CASSTGNYGYTF. DNA for the CDR3: TGCGCCAGCTCCACAGGGAACTATGGCTACACCTTC. The full variable domain, completed using reference TRBV5-1 and TRBJ1-2, is KAGVTQTPRYLIKTRGQQVTLSCSPISGHRSVSWYQQTPGQGLQFLFEYFSETQRNKGNFPGRFSGRQFSNSRSEMNVSTLELGDSALYLCASSTGNYGYTFGSGTRLTVV.

This clone has only one observation. CDR3 in DNA: TGTGCTAGTGGTCGCGGGGGGGTGTCTGGAAACACCATATATTTT. It translates to CASGRGGVSGNTIYF. The chain recombines TRBV12-5 with TRBJ1-3; weak D call: TRBD1 (5 bases). This CDR3 has 15 residues. The V gene's germline CDR1 is LGHNT and CDR2 FRNRAP. The V end was cut by 5 bases, the J end by 1 base, with 12 bases between. The whole variable domain, remainder taken from reference TRBV12-5 and TRBJ1-3, is DARVTQTPRHKVTEMGQEVTMRCQPILGHNTVFWYRQTMMQGLELLAYFRNRAPLDDSGMPKDRFSAEMPDATLATLKIQPSEPRDSAVYFCASGRGGVSGNTIYFGEGSWLTVV.

This clone was recorded only once. V gene TRBV5-8 combines with J gene TRBJ1-1, with D possibly TRBD1 on 6 matching bases. The germline CDR1 and CDR2 sequences are SGHTS and YDEGEE. Trimming cost V 7 bases and J 3 bases, with 10 bases left between them. This CDR3 spans 12 amino acids. CDR3 protein: CASHTGYTEAFF. DNA for the CDR3: TGTGCCAGCCACACAGGGTACACTGAAGCTTTCTTT.

The chain links TRBV19 to TRBJ2-7; TRBD2 is a possible D gene (6 bases). Between the trimmed V and J ends, which lost 4 bases and 2 bases, there was a span of 15 bases. This CDR3 comprises 15 residues. CDR1 and CDR2 (germline): LNHDA, SQIVND (reference sequence). CDR3 amino acids: CASSTGAGYTYEQYF. CDR3 bases: TGTGCCAGTAGTACTGGGGCGGGATATACCTACGAGCAGTACTTC. Full variable domain (outside the CDR3, taken from reference TRBV19 and TRBJ2-7): DGGITQSPKYLFRKEGQNVTLSCEQNLNHDAMYWYRQDPGQGLRLIYYSQIVNDFQKGDIAEGYSVSREKKESFPLTVTSAQKNPTAFYLCASSTGAGYTYEQYFGPGTRLTVT.

The rearrangement uses TRBV5-1 and TRBJ2-7; 7 nucleotides match TRBD1. The V gene's germline CDR1 is SGHRS and CDR2 YFSETQ. V lost 0 bases and J lost 6; bases outside the gene matches: 12. This CDR3 spans 16 amino acids. The CDR3 protein is CASSLERQGFDGEQYF. CDR3 DNA: TGCGCCAGCAGCTTGGAAAGACAGGGATTCGACGGCGAGCAGTACTTC.

The chain is built from TRBV9 and TRBJ2-3, with 8 bases fitting TRBD2. Germline values: CDR1 SGDLS, CDR2 YYNGEE. J lost 5 bases, V lost 3 bases, and 5 bases had no gene match. CDR3 length equals 14 residues. Here the CDR3 reads CASSAGGAKDTQYF. CDR3 nucleotides: TGTGCCAGCAGCGCCGGGGGGGCGAAAGATACGCAGTATTTT.

The chain links TRBV4-1 to TRBJ1-1, with D perhaps TRBD1 (5 bases). The V end lost 4 bases, the J end lost 5 bases, and 14 bases lay between the germline ends. Germline assignment: CDR1 MGHRA and CDR2 YSYEKL. The CDR3 loop spans 14 amino acids. CDR3 nucleotides: TGCGCCAGCAGCCCGCGGGGGAGTCGGACTGAAGCTTTCTTT. As protein: CASSPRGSRTEAFF.

The gene calls are TRBV27 and TRBJ1-1, with 8 bases aligning to TRBD1. The CDR3 contains 19 residues. Germline V gene data show CDR1 as MNHEY and CDR2 as SMNVEV (reference sequence). Trimming removed 3 bases from V and 1 base from J; junction bases left unmatched: 16. Here the CDR3 reads CASSFHVGEPGGANTEAFF. The CDR3 region has the DNA TGTGCCAGCAGTTTTCACGTGGGGGAGCCAGGGGGCGCGAACACTGAAGCTTTCTTT.

This chain uses TRBV6-5 with TRBJ2-7, with 8 bases aligning to TRBD2. V lost 8 bases, J lost 0 bases, and 6 bases stayed unmatched. The CDR3 has 14 amino acids. Per germline, CDR1 MNHEY and CDR2 SVGAGI. The CDR3 here is CASGTRRSSYEQYF. The DNA for the CDR3 is TGTGCCAGCGGGACTAGGAGGAGCTCCTACGAGCAGTACTTC.

This clone was counted once. V usage is TRBV4-1 and J usage is TRBJ1-1; weak D call: TRBD1 (6 bases). Germline V gene lookup returns CDR1 MGHRA and CDR2 YSYEKL. The CDR3 sequence is 15 residues long. The germline V and J ends were trimmed by 0 bases and 6 bases, with 14 bases remaining between them. CDR3 sequence: CASSQDGQGSAEAFF. In DNA, the CDR3 is TGCGCCAGCAGCCAAGATGGCCAGGGGAGCGCTGAAGCTTTCTTT.

This clone was counted a few times. V gene TRBV19 combines with J gene TRBJ1-5; 7 bases agree with TRBD1. V trimming: 1 base; J trimming: 7 bases; junction bases outside the gene matches: 10. From germline, CDR1 is LNHDA and CDR2 SQIVND (reference sequence). The CDR3 loop spans 16 amino acids. CDR3 DNA: TGTGCCAGTAGTATAGGTCAGGGGGTCTTTCGGCAGCCCCAGCATTTT. Protein product: CASSIGQGVFRQPQHF.

This clone was detected a few times. The CDR3 loop is CASGLVQGEQYF. CDR3 in DNA: TGTGCTAGTGGTTTGGTACAGGGCGAGCAGTACTTC. The chain uses TRBV12-5 and TRBJ2-7, with D maybe TRBD1 (6 bases). With 0 bases removed from V and 6 bases from J, the gap between germline ends came to 6 bases. CDR3 size: 12 residues. Germline CDR1 LGHNT, CDR2 FRNRAP. The full variable domain, completed using reference TRBV12-5 and TRBJ2-7, is DARVTQTPRHKVTEMGQEVTMRCQPILGHNTVFWYRQTMMQGLELLAYFRNRAPLDDSGMPKDRFSAEMPDATLATLKIQPSEPRDSAVYFCASGLVQGEQYFGPGTRLTVT.

The chain uses TRBV14 and TRBJ1-2; 9 nucleotides match TRBD1. Germline V CDR1 and CDR2: SGHDN, FVKESK. The CDR3 runs to 15 residues. Trimming took 2 bases from V and 8 from J; bases not matched to a gene: 9. CDR3 bases: TGTGCCAGCAGCCAAAGGGGAACAGGGGGCTTCGGCTACACCTTC. It is translated as CASSQRGTGGFGYTF.

The V gene is TRBV5-4, the J gene TRBJ2-5; D may be TRBD2 (5 bases). CDR1 and CDR2 (germline): SGHNT, YYREEE (reference sequence). V was pared by 1 base and J by 2 bases, with 12 bases between. CDR3 length equals 15 residues. The CDR3 is CASSLISGRQETQYF. CDR3 sequence (DNA): TGTGCCAGCAGCTTGATCAGCGGCCGGCAAGAGACCCAGTACTTC.

The V call is TRBV30, the J call TRBJ1-1; D might be TRBD1 (5 bases). CDR1 GTSNPN and CDR2 SVGIG come from the germline V gene (reference sequence). The V and J ends lost 3 bases and 4 bases respectively, with 9 bases between them. The CDR3 totals 12 residues. For the CDR3, the DNA is TGTGCCTGGAGCGGAACAGGCACTGAAGCTTTCTTT. Protein product: CAWSGTGTEAFF. Full variable domain (rest looked up from reference TRBV30 and TRBJ1-1): SQTIHQWPATLVQPVGSPLSLECTVEGTSNPNLYWYRQAAGRGLQLLFYSVGIGQISSEVPQNLSASRPQDRQFILSSKKLLLSDSGFYLCAWSGTGTEAFFGQGTRLTVV.

The rearrangement uses TRBV6-1 and TRBJ2-1; weak D call: TRBD1 (7 bases). V was shortened by 8 bases and J by 4 bases, with 9 bases between the two germline ends. The CDR3 covers 12 residues. Germline CDR1 reads MNHNS; CDR2 reads SASEGT. For the CDR3, the DNA is TGTGCCAGCGCGGGACAGTACAATGAGCAGTTCTTC. It translates to CASAGQYNEQFF.

The rearrangement joins TRBV5-5 to TRBJ2-7, with TRBD1 matching 9 bases. Trimming at V came to 3 bases and at J to 5 bases, leaving 9 bases not matched to a gene. Germline V gene data show CDR1 as SGHKS and CDR2 as YYEKEE (reference sequence). CDR3 length: 15 amino acids. CDR3 sequence: CASSSPGQGVHEQYF. In nucleotides, the CDR3 is TGTGCCAGCAGCTCTCCGGGACAGGGTGTCCACGAGCAGTACTTC.

This clone was detected a few times. The rearrangement links TRBV19 to TRBJ2-1, with D tentatively TRBD2 (5 bases). Trimming left V 5 bases short and J 0 bases short, with 17 bases between. The CDR3 contains 17 residues. CDR1 and CDR2 from the germline V gene are LNHDA and SQIVND (reference sequence). The CDR3 protein is CASSAYIWEISYNEQFF. The CDR3 DNA is TGTGCCAGTAGTGCCTATATTTGGGAGATCTCCTACAATGAGCAGTTCTTC.

The CDR3 region is CASRMDRGQPQHF. The CDR3 nucleotides are TGTGCCAGCAGGATGGATAGAGGGCAGCCCCAGCATTTT. The chain links TRBV6-5 to TRBJ1-5; D gene uncertain. The CDR3 runs to 13 residues. Trimming stripped 6 bases from V and 7 bases from J, with 13 bases between. The germline gives CDR1 MNHEY, CDR2 SVGAGI.

This clone was recorded once. The chain employs TRBV11-2 and TRBJ2-3; a weak D match, TRBD2 (6 bases). Germline V lookup: CDR1 SGHAT, CDR2 FQNNGV. The V gene lost 4 bases and the J gene lost 0 bases, with 11 bases spanning the gap. The CDR3 consists of 15 residues. The chain's CDR3 is CASSWGTVSTDTQYF. The CDR3 region has the DNA TGTGCCAGCAGCTGGGGGACTGTAAGCACAGATACGCAGTATTTT.

Points on this clone: The same CDR3 can be traced to other DNA sequences in this sample. This rearrangement joins TRBV9 to TRBJ2-2, with 7 bases matching TRBD2. Germline V gives CDR1 SGDLS, CDR2 YYNGEE. V was clipped by 1 base and J by 2 bases; unmatched bases: 5. This CDR3 has 16 residues. CDR3 region: CASSVYSGGNTGELFF. Written as DNA, the CDR3 is TGTGCCAGCAGCGTATATTCGGGGGGTAACACCGGGGAGCTGTTTTTT.

CDR3 region: CASNPTSGSRTDTQYF. The CDR3 nucleotides are TGTGCCAGCAATCCGACTAGCGGGAGTAGGACAGATACGCAGTATTTT. The genes are TRBV2 and TRBJ2-3, with 12 bases identical to TRBD2. The CDR3 totals 16 residues. CDR1 and CDR2 from the germline V gene are SNHLY and FYNNEI. Trimming cost V 7 bases and J 3 bases; bases outside gene matches: 8.

V gene TRBV6-4 combines with J gene TRBJ1-1, with a weak D call TRBD1 (5 bases). The CDR3 is made up of 15 amino acids. CDR1 is MRHNA, CDR2 SNTAGT, per germline. The V and J ends lost 3 bases and 4 bases respectively, with 15 bases between them. The DNA of the CDR3 is TGTGCCAGCAGTGAGGAGTACGACAGAGGCACTGAAGCTTTCTTT. Translated, it gives CASSEEYDRGTEAFF.

In its sample, this clone was seen once. The gene calls are TRBV6-5 and TRBJ2-7; TRBD2 matches 9 bases. Germline-derived CDR1 and CDR2 are MNHEY and SVGAGI. The CDR3 is made up of 14 amino acids. The ends lost 8 bases at V and 2 bases at J; junction bases unmatched: 7. The CDR3 coding sequence is TGTGCCAGCGGCACGCGGGGGGGTCCCTACGAGCAGTACTTC. Translating it yields CASGTRGGPYEQYF.

The rearrangement uses TRBV6-1 and TRBJ2-7, with TRBD2 identical over 7 bases. The J segment lost 6 bases and the V segment lost 1 base, leaving 9 bases of the junction unmatched. The germline V gene has CDR1 MNHNS and CDR2 SASEGT. The CDR3 totals 15 residues. The CDR3 sequence: CASSEGSGPTGEQYF. Here the CDR3 DNA reads TGTGCCAGCAGTGAAGGTAGCGGGCCCACCGGCGAGCAGTACTTC.

The chain couples TRBV30 to TRBJ2-3; possibly TRBD1 for D (5 bases). This CDR3 is 17 amino acids long. CDR1 and CDR2 (germline): GTSNPN, SVGIG (reference sequence). V was trimmed by 4 bases and J by 0 bases, leaving 20 bases between them. CDR3 sequence (DNA): TGTGCCTGGACCAAAACTAAGACAGCGTTTAGCACAGATACGCAGTATTTT. It yields the protein CAWTKTKTAFSTDTQYF.

The J gene is TRBJ2-1, the V gene TRBV10-1; 8 bases line up with TRBD2. This CDR3 is 15 amino acids long. Germline CDR1 reads WNHNN; CDR2 reads SYGVQD (reference sequence). V dropped 4 bases and J dropped 3; count of bases not matched to a gene: 5. The CDR3 sequence: CASSASGSVYNEQFF. The CDR3 nucleotides are TGCGCCAGCAGTGCGAGCGGGAGCGTCTACAATGAGCAGTTCTTC.

CDR3 bases: TGTGCCAGCAGTTACAGGGCGGGCGAGCAGTACTTC. Its translation: CASSYRAGEQYF. The J gene is TRBJ2-7, the V gene TRBV6-5; possible D gene TRBD2, 5 bases. Germline V lookup: CDR1 MNHEY, CDR2 SVGAGI. Between the trimmed V and J ends, which lost 2 bases and 6 bases, there was a span of 8 bases. The CDR3 consists of 12 residues.

V and J are TRBV19 and TRBJ2-2; D remains unclear. Germline V lookup: CDR1 LNHDA, CDR2 SQIVND (reference sequence). V shed 0 bases and J shed 3 bases, with 8 bases lying between them. This CDR3 region has 15 residues. For the CDR3, the DNA is TGTGCCAGTAGTATAGATGGCGGTGACACCGGGGAGCTGTTTTTT. This translates into CASSIDGGDTGELFF.